This T cell receptor beta chain is drawn from a study of graft-versus-host responses after intestinal transplantation (dated by TCRdb to the early 2020s). Some background on the complete study: Multivisceral, liver-intestinal, or isolated intestinal transplants were received by the recipients. Every recipient was given anti-thymocyte globulin induction, then maintenance tacrolimus and steroids for about three years. Graft-versus-host and host-versus-graft alloreactive T cell clones were tracked in the graft, circulation and bone marrow after intestinal transplantation using bulk TCR-beta CDR3 sequencing. To identify alloreactive clones, pre-transplant mixed lymphocyte reaction products were sequenced and then compared with unstimulated pre-transplant donor and recipient T cells. The cohort enrolled approximately 24 intestinal transplant recipients including one retransplant, and a few patients lacking pretransplant specimens were excluded. A peak of at least 4% donor T cells among recipient peripheral blood mononuclear cells was the definition used for donor T cell macrochimerism. Rather than being sequenced by the commercial service, samples from a few later patients were sequenced in-house on an Illumina MiSeq and processed with MiXCR. The study at large found these results: Early after transplant, declines in HvG clones were associated with peak levels of circulating GvH clones. In the allografts of patients with donor T cell macrochimerism, GvH to HvG T cell clonal ratios were high. GvH clones turned up in recipient bone marrow, with some appearing earlier in ileal mucosa or blood, a pattern consistent with an intestinal mucosal origin. Conclusions were limited by the relatively low number and heterogeneity of intestinal transplant patients.

Blood samples were collected up to 4 times in the first month after transplant and then at least monthly when available. Points on this clone: Its antigen specificity is not known. No much larger clone exists at a distance of one base, and base qualities are not known.

Via the germline V gene (reference sequence), CDR1 is SGHKS and CDR2 YYEKEE. The CDR3 numbers 14 residues from cysteine through phenylalanine. Just CDR3 DNA is preserved here, 42 bases in frame from base 1. V and J are truncated by 1 base and 5 bases respectively, leaving an intervening sequence of 12 bases. The library was prepared using the immunoSEQ multiplex PCR assay. High-throughput TCR-beta CDR3 sequencing of genomic DNA from most patients was performed by Adaptive Biotechnologies. The original methods were these. TCR sequencing data for around 20 patients were retrieved from Adaptive's ImmunoSEQ software; three other patients were processed with MiXCR and VDJtools. Because the origin of CDR3 nucleotide sequences shared between donor and recipient could not be assigned, those sequences were removed. To count as alloreactive, a clone needed at least 2-fold expansion over unstimulated cells and a minimum CFSE-low frequency of 0.002% (template counts) or 0.001% (read counts). Clones detected in sequenced pre-transplant spleen, lymph node, or MLR CFSE-low populations of the donor or recipient were defined as mappable. The cumulative frequency of alloreactive clones was calculated as a percentage of all sequences, weighted by copy number. What TCRdb holds here is the immuneACCESS table cut down to in-frame rearrangements. Part of the clones is not present; checked against another copy, under half of the missing clones reflect an unresolved V gene, and the others are unexplained. The V and J calls and clone size are taken from that table; D and trimming were inferred from the DNA. Across this sample there are about 25,000 clones, with over 85% seen only once. Of the sample, nearly 0.85% falls within the top ten clones.

The sample consisted of PBMCs, taken nearly 31 days after intestinal transplant. The rearranged chain carries TRBV5-5 and TRBJ1-1, with TRBD1 tentatively as D gene (5 bases match). The source is a human patient who received an intestinal transplant, so some T cells may come from the graft donor. The DNA sequence is given as TGTGCCAGCAGCTTGTGGAGGGGAGGGACTGAAGCTTTCTTT. Its product reads: CASSLWRGGTEAFF.